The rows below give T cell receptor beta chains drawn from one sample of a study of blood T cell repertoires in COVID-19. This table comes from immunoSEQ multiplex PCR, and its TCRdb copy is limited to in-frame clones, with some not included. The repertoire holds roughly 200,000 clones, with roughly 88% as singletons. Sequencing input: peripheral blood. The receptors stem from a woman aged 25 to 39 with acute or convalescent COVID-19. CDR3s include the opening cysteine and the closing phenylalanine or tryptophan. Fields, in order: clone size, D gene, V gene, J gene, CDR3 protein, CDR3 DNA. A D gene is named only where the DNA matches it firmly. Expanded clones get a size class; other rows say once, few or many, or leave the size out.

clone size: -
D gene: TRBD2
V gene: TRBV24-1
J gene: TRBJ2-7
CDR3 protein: CATSDAREASGEQYF
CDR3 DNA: TGTGCCACCAGTGACGCGCGGGAGGCCTCTGGCGAGCAGTACTTC

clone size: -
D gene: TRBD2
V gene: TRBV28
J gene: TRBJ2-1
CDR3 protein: CASSSPGLAQNEQFF
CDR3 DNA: TGTGCCAGCAGTTCACCGGGACTAGCCCAAAATGAGCAGTTCTTC

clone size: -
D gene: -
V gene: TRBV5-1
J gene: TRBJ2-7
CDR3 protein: CASSTYRMGYEQYF
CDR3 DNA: TGCGCCAGCAGCACCTACAGGATGGGCTACGAGCAGTACTTC

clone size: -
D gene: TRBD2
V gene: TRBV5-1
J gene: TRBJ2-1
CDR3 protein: CASSLGFGTSGNEQFF
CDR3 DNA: TGCGCCAGCAGCTTGGGATTCGGGACTAGTGGCAATGAGCAGTTCTTC

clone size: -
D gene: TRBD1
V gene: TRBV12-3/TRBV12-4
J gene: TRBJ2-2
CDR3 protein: CAIQGGNTGELFF
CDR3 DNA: TGTGCCATACAGGGGGGAAACACCGGGGAGCTGTTTTTT

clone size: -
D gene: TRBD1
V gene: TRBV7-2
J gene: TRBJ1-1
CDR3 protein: CASSLQGARTEAFF
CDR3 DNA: TGTGCCAGCAGCTTACAGGGGGCGAGGACTGAAGCTTTCTTT

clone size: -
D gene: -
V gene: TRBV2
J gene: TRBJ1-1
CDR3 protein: CASNEGGTEAFF
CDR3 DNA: TGTGCCAGCAATGAGGGGGGCACTGAAGCTTTCTTT

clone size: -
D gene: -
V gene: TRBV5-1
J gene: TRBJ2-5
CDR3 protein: CASNEGTPSKETQYF
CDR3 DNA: TGCGCCAGCAATGAGGGGACTCCTTCGAAGGAGACCCAGTACTTC

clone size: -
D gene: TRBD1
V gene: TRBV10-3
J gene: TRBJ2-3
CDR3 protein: CATGTGNTDTQYF
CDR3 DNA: TGTGCCACCGGGACAGGGAACACAGATACGCAGTATTTT

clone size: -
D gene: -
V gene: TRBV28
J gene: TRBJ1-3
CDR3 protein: CASSFSGNPGGNTIYF
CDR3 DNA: TGTGCCAGCAGTTTCTCAGGGAATCCAGGGGGAAACACCATATATTTT

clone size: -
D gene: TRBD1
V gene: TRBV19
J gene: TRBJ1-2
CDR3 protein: CASSLWTGAYGYTF
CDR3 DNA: TGTGCCAGTAGTCTGTGGACAGGGGCCTATGGCTACACCTTC

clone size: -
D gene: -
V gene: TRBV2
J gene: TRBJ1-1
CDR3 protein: CASKKELNTEAFF
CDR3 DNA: TGTGCCAGCAAGAAGGAGCTGAACACTGAAGCTTTCTTT

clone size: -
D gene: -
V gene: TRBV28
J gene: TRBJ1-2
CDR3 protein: CASSLMAAAGGGYTF
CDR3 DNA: TGTGCCAGCAGTTTAATGGCGGCGGCGGGTGGGGGCTACACCTTC

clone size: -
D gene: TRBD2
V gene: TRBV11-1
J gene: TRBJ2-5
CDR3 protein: CASSLLREGKETQYF
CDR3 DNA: TGTGCCAGCAGCTTATTGCGGGAGGGGAAAGAGACCCAGTACTTC

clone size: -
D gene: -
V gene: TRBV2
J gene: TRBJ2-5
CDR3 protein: CASRYVETQYF
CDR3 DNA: TGTGCCAGCAGATATGTTGAGACCCAGTACTTC

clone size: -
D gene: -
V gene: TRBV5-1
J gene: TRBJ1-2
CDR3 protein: CASSQDSSNYGYTF
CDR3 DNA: TGCGCCAGCAGCCAGGACAGTTCAAACTATGGCTACACCTTC

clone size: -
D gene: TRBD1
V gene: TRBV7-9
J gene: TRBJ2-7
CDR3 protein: CASSPRDRGSYEQYF
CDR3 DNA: TGTGCCAGCAGCCCCCGGGACAGGGGATCCTACGAGCAGTACTTC

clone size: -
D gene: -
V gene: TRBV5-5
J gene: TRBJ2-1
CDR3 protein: CASSQNSGYNEQFF
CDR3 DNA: TGTGCCAGCAGCCAAAATAGCGGCTACAATGAGCAGTTCTTC

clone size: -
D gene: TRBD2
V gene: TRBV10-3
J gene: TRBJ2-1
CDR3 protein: CAISGYDSSGAYNEQFF
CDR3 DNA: TGTGCCATCAGTGGGTATGATTCTAGCGGAGCTTACAATGAGCAGTTCTTC

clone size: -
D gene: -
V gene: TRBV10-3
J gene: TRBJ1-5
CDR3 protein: CARKQVHQPQHF
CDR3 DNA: TGTGCCAGGAAGCAGGTGCATCAGCCCCAGCATTTT

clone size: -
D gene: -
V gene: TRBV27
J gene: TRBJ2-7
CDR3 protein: CASSSLLRQGRYEQYF
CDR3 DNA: TGTGCCAGCAGTTCCCTACTTAGGCAGGGAAGGTACGAGCAGTACTTC

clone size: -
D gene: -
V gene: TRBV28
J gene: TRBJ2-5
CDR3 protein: CASQGVGTQYF
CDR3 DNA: TGTGCCAGCCAAGGGGTGGGGACCCAGTACTTC

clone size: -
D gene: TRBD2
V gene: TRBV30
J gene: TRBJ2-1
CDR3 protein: CAWSVARLAGAREQFF
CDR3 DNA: TGTGCCTGGAGTGTAGCACGACTAGCGGGAGCACGAGAGCAGTTCTTC

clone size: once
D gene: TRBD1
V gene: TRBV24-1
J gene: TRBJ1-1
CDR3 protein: CATDRVHEAFF
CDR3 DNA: TGTGCCACCGACAGGGTTCATGAAGCTTTCTTT

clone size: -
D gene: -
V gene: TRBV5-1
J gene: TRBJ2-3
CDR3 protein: CASSLAAGILDTQYF
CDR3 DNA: TGCGCCAGCAGCTTGGCGGCGGGAATCTTGGATACGCAGTATTTT

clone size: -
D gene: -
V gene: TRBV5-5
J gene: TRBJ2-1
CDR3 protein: CASSLDPHPGNEQFF
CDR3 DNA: TGTGCCAGCAGCTTGGACCCCCACCCGGGCAATGAGCAGTTCTTC

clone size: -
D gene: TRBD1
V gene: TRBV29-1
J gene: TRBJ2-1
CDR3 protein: CSDSGTGDEQFF
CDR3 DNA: TGCAGCGATTCTGGGACAGGGGACGAGCAGTTCTTC

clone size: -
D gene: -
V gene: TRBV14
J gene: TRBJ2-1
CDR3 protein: CASSQGGAGAGQFF
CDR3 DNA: TGTGCCAGCAGCCAAGGAGGCGCAGGAGCGGGGCAGTTCTTC